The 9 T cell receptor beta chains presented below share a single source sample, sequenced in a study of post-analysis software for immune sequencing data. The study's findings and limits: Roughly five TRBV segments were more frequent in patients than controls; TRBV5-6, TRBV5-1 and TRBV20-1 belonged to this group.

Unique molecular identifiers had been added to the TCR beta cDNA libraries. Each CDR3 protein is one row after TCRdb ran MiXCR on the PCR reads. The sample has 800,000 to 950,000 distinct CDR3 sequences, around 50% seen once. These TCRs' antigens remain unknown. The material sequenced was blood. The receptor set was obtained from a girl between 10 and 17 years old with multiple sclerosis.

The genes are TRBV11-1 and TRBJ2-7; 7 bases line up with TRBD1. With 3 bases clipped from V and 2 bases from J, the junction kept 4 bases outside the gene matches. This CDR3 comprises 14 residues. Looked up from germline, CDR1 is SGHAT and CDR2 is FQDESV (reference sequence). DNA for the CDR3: TGTGCCAGCAGCTTTGTTGGGACAGCCTACGAGCAGTACTTC. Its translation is CASSFVGTAYEQYF.

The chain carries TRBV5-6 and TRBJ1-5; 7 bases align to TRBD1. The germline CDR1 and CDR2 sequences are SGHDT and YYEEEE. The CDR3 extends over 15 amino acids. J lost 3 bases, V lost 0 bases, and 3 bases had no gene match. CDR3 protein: CASSLEGQFNQPQHF. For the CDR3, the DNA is TGTGCCAGCAGCTTGGAGGGACAGTTCAATCAGCCCCAGCATTTT.

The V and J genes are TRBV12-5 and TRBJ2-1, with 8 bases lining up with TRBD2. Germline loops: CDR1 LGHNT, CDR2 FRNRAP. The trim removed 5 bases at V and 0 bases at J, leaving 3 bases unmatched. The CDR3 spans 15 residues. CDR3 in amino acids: CASGRTSGSYNEQFF. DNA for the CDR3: TGTGCTAGTGGTCGTACTAGCGGCTCCTACAATGAGCAGTTCTTC.

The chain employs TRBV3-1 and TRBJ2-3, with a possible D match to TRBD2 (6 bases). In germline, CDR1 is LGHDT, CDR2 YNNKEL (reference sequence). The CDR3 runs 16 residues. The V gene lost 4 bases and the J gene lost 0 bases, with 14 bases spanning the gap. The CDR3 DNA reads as TGTGCCAGCAGCCGTGGAGGGACTTCTAGCACAGATACGCAGTATTTT. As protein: CASSRGGTSSTDTQYF.

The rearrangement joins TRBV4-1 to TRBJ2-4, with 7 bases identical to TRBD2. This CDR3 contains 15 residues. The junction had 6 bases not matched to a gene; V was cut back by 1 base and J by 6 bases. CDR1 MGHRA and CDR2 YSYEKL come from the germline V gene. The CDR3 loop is CASSQGASGLNIQYF. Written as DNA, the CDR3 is TGCGCCAGCAGCCAAGGGGCTAGCGGACTAAACATTCAGTACTTC.

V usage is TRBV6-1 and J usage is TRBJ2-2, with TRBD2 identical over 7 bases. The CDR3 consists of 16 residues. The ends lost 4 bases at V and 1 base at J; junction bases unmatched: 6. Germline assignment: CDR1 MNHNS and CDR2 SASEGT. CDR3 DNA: TGTGCCAGCAGTGCCCTCTCTAGCGGGAACACCGGGGAGCTGTTTTTT. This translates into CASSALSSGNTGELFF.

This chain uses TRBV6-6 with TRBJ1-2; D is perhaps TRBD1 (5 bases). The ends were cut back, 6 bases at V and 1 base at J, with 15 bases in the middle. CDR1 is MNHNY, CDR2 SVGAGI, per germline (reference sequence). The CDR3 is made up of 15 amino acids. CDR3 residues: CASRARGGNNYGYTF. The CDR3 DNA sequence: TGTGCCAGCAGAGCTCGGGGGGGTAATAACTATGGCTACACCTTC.

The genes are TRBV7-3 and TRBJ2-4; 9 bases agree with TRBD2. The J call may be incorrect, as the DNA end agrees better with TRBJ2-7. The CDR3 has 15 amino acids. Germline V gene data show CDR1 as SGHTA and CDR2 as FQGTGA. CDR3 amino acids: CASSPWAGGPYEQYF. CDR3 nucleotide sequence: TGTGCCAGCAGCCCGTGGGCGGGAGGGCCGTACGAGCAGTACTTC.

The DNA for the CDR3 is TGTGCCAGCAGTTTCCCGCAGGGGAGCGGCCTAAGCTCCTACGAGCAGTACTTC. Protein product: CASSFPQGSGLSSYEQYF. V and J are TRBV6-5 and TRBJ2-7; TRBD1 might be the D (6 bases). The germline V gene has CDR1 MNHEY and CDR2 SVGAGI. Trimming left V 4 bases short and J 0 bases short, with 22 bases between. This CDR3 has 18 amino acids.